These 30 T cell receptor beta chains originate from one sample sequenced in a study of CD8 T cells in ankylosing spondylitis (dated by TCRdb to the late 2010s). Library creation used 5' RACE. TCRdb lists the instrument as Illumina HiSeq 2500. TCRdb cleaned the public reads at Q25 with fastp, built clones with MiXCR and kept in-frame beta chains. Identical CDR3 protein sequences are pooled into one entry, listed with their most common genes and DNA. A total of roughly 160,000 distinct CDR3 sequences appear in this sample, 9.5% to 13% of them only once. The ten largest clones add up to 25% to 30% of the sample. Sequencing was performed on blood, either unsorted or a sorted T cell fraction (not recorded which). These TCRs come from a male donor with ankylosing spondylitis or in good health (not recorded which).

The chain couples TRBV19 to TRBJ1-1; D is unclear. The CDR3 is 13 amino acids. Germline loops: CDR1 LNHDA, CDR2 SQIVND (reference sequence). V lost 5 bases to trimming and J lost 2 bases, with 9 bases between them. The DNA for the CDR3 is TGTGCCAGTAGTGGACGAGCAAACACTGAAGCTTTCTTT. Protein: CASSGRANTEAFF.

The table lists this clonotype with many counts. The chain combines TRBV20-1 with TRBJ2-3; 14 bases are shared with TRBD2. V gave up 6 bases and J gave up 2 bases; unmatched junction bases: 7. The CDR3 has 16 amino acids. Germline lookup yields CDR1 DFQATT and CDR2 SNEGSKA (reference sequence). The CDR3 bases are TGCAGTGCACTTGAGGGACTAGCGGGGGTCACAGATACGCAGTATTTT. This codes for CSALEGLAGVTDTQYF.

Ten or more counts support this clonotype. The J gene is TRBJ1-2, the V gene TRBV5-1; no reliable D call. Germline-derived CDR1 and CDR2 are SGHRS and YFSETQ. The ends were cut back, 0 bases at V and 1 base at J, with 10 bases in the middle. The CDR3 has 15 amino acids. This chain's CDR3 is CASSLEGRNNYGYTF. CDR3 DNA: TGCGCCAGCAGCTTGGAGGGCAGAAATAACTATGGCTACACCTTC.

This clonotype was recorded many times. The junction differs from germline at one of its ends, possibly a read error. This chain connects TRBV5-1 to TRBJ2-1; D unresolved. Germline V gene data show CDR1 as SGHRS and CDR2 as YFSETQ. This CDR3 is built from 11 residues. CDR3 residues: CASSLGNEQFF. CDR3 nucleotide sequence: TGTGCCAGCAGCTTAGGCAATGAGCAGTTCTTC.

This clonotype showed up many times. The rearrangement joins TRBV3-1 to TRBJ2-1, with a possible D match to TRBD2 (6 bases). V was cut by 2 bases and J by 14 bases, with 16 bases left in between. From germline, CDR1 is LGHDT and CDR2 YNNKEL (reference sequence). This CDR3 is 13 amino acids long. CDR3 sequence: CASSQTGANGEFF. Here the CDR3 DNA reads TGTGCCAGCAGCCAAACGGGAGCCAACGGCGAGTTCTTC.

This clonotype was recorded at least ten times. The chain combines TRBV12-3 or TRBV12-4 with TRBJ2-3; no reliable D call. The germline V and J ends were trimmed by 3 bases and 5 bases, with 6 bases remaining between them. The CDR3 has 12 residues. The CDR3 region has the DNA TGTGCCAGCAGTTTCAGAGGAGATACGCAGTATTTT. Protein product: CASSFRGDTQYF.

This clonotype occurred many times. The genes are TRBV5-1 and TRBJ1-2; TRBD1 is a possible D gene (6 bases). The ends were cut back, 1 base at V and 5 bases at J, with 21 bases in the middle. Looked up from germline, CDR1 is SGHRS and CDR2 is YFSETQ. This CDR3 comprises 17 residues. The CDR3 DNA follows: TGCGCCAGCAGCTTGTCGGCAGGGGTGGCGGGCCAGTATGGCTACACCTTC. Translation: CASSLSAGVAGQYGYTF.

This clonotype has at least ten counts. This chain connects TRBV2 to TRBJ1-1, with TRBD1 matching 9 bases. Germline values: CDR1 SNHLY, CDR2 FYNNEI. V was pared by 7 bases and J by 6 bases, with 9 bases of the junction left unmatched. The CDR3 covers 14 residues. CDR3 sequence reads: CASNTGGGLSEAFF. The CDR3 nucleotides read TGTGCCAGCAATACAGGGGGCGGACTATCTGAAGCTTTCTTT.

The sample holds a few counts of this clonotype. The gene calls are TRBV9 and TRBJ1-2; 8 bases align to TRBD1. The germline V gene encodes CDR1 SGDLS and CDR2 YYNGEE. This CDR3 is built from 14 residues. Trimming cost V 4 bases and J 4 bases; bases outside gene matches: 6. The CDR3 protein is CASSPQGAGYGYTF. CDR3 nucleotides: TGTGCCAGCAGCCCCCAGGGGGCTGGCTATGGCTACACCTTC.

This clonotype has a count of ten or more. This rearrangement joins TRBV27 to TRBJ1-6, with 10 nucleotides matching TRBD1. The trim removed 6 bases at V and 7 bases at J, leaving 0 bases unmatched. Germline V gene data show CDR1 as MNHEY and CDR2 as SMNVEV (reference sequence). The CDR3 extends over 13 amino acids. The CDR3 sequence: CASRGQGNSPLHF. The CDR3 DNA follows: TGTGCCAGCAGGGGACAGGGGAATTCACCCCTCCACTTT.

This clonotype was seen repeatedly, ten times or more. The V gene is TRBV5-5, the J gene TRBJ1-1, with D tentatively TRBD1 (5 bases). CDR1 is SGHKS, CDR2 YYEKEE, per germline (reference sequence). V gave up 0 bases and J gave up 5 bases, with 11 bases separating them. CDR3 length: 14 residues. The CDR3: CASSLDPWGTEAFF. For the CDR3, the DNA is TGTGCCAGCAGCTTGGACCCCTGGGGGACTGAAGCTTTCTTT. Based on the CDR3 plus reference TRBV5-5 and TRBJ1-1, the full variable domain is DAGVTQSPTHLIKTRGQQVTLRCSPISGHKSVSWYQQVLGQGPQFIFQYYEKEERGRGNFPDRFSARQFPNYSSELNVNALLLGDSALYLCASSLDPWGTEAFFGQGTRLTVV.

This clonotype was counted ten times or more. The V call is TRBV4-1, the J call TRBJ2-2, with D perhaps TRBD2 (6 bases). The CDR3 is 14 residues long. Germline V CDR1 and CDR2: MGHRA, YSYEKL. Trimming took 2 bases from V and 4 from J, leaving 8 bases between them. The DNA of the CDR3 is TGCGCCAGCAGCCAATGGAGGGTCACCGGGGAGCTGTTTTTT. Translated, it gives CASSQWRVTGELFF.

V usage is TRBV5-1 and J usage is TRBJ2-5, with TRBD2 identical over 8 bases. The germline V gene has CDR1 SGHRS and CDR2 YFSETQ. CDR3 length: 14 residues. Germline trimming cut 4 bases from V and 2 bases from J; bases unmatched to any gene: 4. CDR3 sequence: CASSPPGGQETQYF. As DNA, the CDR3 is TGCGCCAGCAGCCCGCCGGGAGGGCAAGAGACCCAGTACTTC.

This clonotype showed up many times. The chain links TRBV11-2 to TRBJ2-1; a possible D gene is TRBD1 (6 bases). Per germline, CDR1 SGHAT and CDR2 FQNNGV. Trimming left V 3 bases short and J 10 bases short, with 10 bases between. The CDR3 extends over 12 amino acids. CDR3 nucleotides: TGTGCCAGCAGCTTGGACAGCAAGGAGCAGTTCTTC. This encodes CASSLDSKEQFF.

This clonotype was picked up many times. The chain joins TRBV6-5 to TRBJ1-2; 9 bases fit TRBD1. The CDR3 spans 16 residues. V gave up 4 bases and J gave up 6 bases; unmatched junction bases: 12. Germline V gives CDR1 MNHEY, CDR2 SVGAGI. The DNA of the CDR3 is TGTGCCAGCAGTTCCATTCGACGGGACAGGGTACATGGCTACACCTTC. It codes for CASSSIRRDRVHGYTF.

This clonotype was counted many times. The chain carries TRBV11-2 and TRBJ1-6; D not resolved. This CDR3 contains 15 residues. The germline V and J ends were trimmed by 3 bases and 7 bases, with 13 bases remaining between them. The germline V gene has CDR1 SGHAT and CDR2 FQNNGV. The CDR3, as DNA: TGTGCCAGCAGCTTGACGGTCTTACCCAATTCACCCCTCCACTTT. Residues: CASSLTVLPNSPLHF.

A remark on this clonotype: Possible read error: a much larger clone is one base away. The rearrangement joins TRBV7-2 to TRBJ1-1; D remains ambiguous. Deletions cut 7 bases from V and 1 base from J, with 13 bases between. The germline V gene encodes CDR1 SGHTA and CDR2 FQGNSA. The CDR3 is made up of 14 amino acids. The CDR3 here is CASNLRVANTEAFF. The CDR3 DNA follows: TGTGCCAGCAACCTGAGGGTCGCGAACACTGAAGCTTTCTTT.

Only a few counts were recorded for this clonotype. This sequence joins TRBV11-2 and TRBJ2-3; no definite D call. Trimming cost V 0 bases and J 6 bases, with 19 bases left between them. Germline CDR1 reads SGHAT; CDR2 reads FQNNGV. CDR3 length equals 17 residues. CDR3 sequence (DNA): TGTGCCAGCAGCTTAGAATCTCGGTCGCCAGCTGTGGATACGCAGTATTTT. It codes for CASSLESRSPAVDTQYF.

This clonotype was counted between two and nine times. The chain joins TRBV6-5 to TRBJ2-2; no definite D call. This CDR3 has 9 amino acids. Trimming removed 11 bases at V and 4 bases at J, with 2 bases between. CDR1 is MNHEY and CDR2 is SVGAGI in the germline V gene. CDR3 sequence reads: CALTGELFF. CDR3 in DNA: TGTGCCCTCACCGGGGAGCTGTTTTTT.

The table lists this clonotype with many counts. The chain links TRBV29-1 to TRBJ2-2, with D perhaps TRBD1 or TRBD2 (6 bases each). CDR1 and CDR2 from the germline V gene are SQVTM and ANQGSEA. V gave up 7 bases and J gave up 4 bases, with 13 bases separating them. CDR3 length: 13 amino acids. The CDR3 sequence: CSGTGGGTGELFF. The DNA of the CDR3 is TGCAGCGGCACCGGGGGCGGCACCGGGGAGCTGTTTTTT.

This clonotype was detected ten times or more. The chain is built from TRBV5-1 and TRBJ2-2; D gene uncertain. The CDR3 sequence is 15 residues long. Germline V gene data show CDR1 as SGHRS and CDR2 as YFSETQ. Trimming pared 0 bases from V and 4 bases from J, leaving 10 bases between. This CDR3 is CASSLAPTITGELFF. Here the CDR3 DNA reads TGCGCCAGCAGCTTGGCCCCGACAATCACCGGGGAGCTGTTTTTT.

This clonotype was picked up many times. This chain uses TRBV12-3 or TRBV12-4 with TRBJ2-4, with D perhaps matching TRBD2 (6 bases). The CDR3 extends over 16 amino acids. The germline V and J ends were trimmed by 3 bases and 0 bases, with 12 bases remaining between them. The CDR3 sequence: CASSFEGGEAKNIQYF. DNA of the CDR3: TGTGCCAGCAGTTTTGAGGGAGGTGAAGCCAAAAACATTCAGTACTTC.

Many counts were recorded for this clonotype. V is TRBV11-2 and J is TRBJ2-2; TRBD2 matches at 7 bases. The V gene's germline CDR1 is SGHAT and CDR2 FQNNGV. This CDR3 is 14 amino acids long. V was pared by 5 bases and J by 4 bases, with 4 bases of the junction left unmatched. In nucleotides, the CDR3 is TGTGCCAGCAGCCCTAGCGGAACCACCGGGGAGCTGTTTTTT. Protein sequence: CASSPSGTTGELFF.

CDR3 coding DNA: TGTGCCAGCAGTCCGGGACTCCCTACGAACACCGGGGAGCTGTTTTTT. Its translation: CASSPGLPTNTGELFF. The rearrangement uses TRBV6-2 or TRBV6-3 and TRBJ2-2, with TRBD2 as a possible D gene (6 bases). Trimming shortened V by 5 bases and J by 0 bases, and 13 bases separated the two germline ends. This CDR3 has 16 amino acids. CDR1 and CDR2 from the germline V gene are MNHEY and SVGEGT.

This clonotype was counted a few times. The chain couples TRBV18 to TRBJ2-1; 8 bases fit TRBD2. Germline CDR1 and CDR2: KGHSH and LQKENI. J lost 6 bases, V lost 3 bases, and 4 bases had no gene match. The CDR3 contains 14 residues. CDR3 sequence (DNA): TGTGCCAGCTCACCCTCGGGAGGGATCAATGAGCAGTTCTTC. The encoded protein is CASSPSGGINEQFF.

This clonotype was counted ten times or more. V gene TRBV5-6 combines with J gene TRBJ2-5, with TRBD1 identical over 7 bases. Trimming cost V 3 bases and J 5 bases; bases outside gene matches: 13. Per the germline V gene, CDR1 is SGHDT and CDR2 is YYEEEE. The length of the CDR3 is 16 residues. The chain's CDR3 is CASSSGTAPGYETQYF. For the CDR3, the DNA is TGTGCCAGCAGCTCGGGGACAGCCCCGGGTTACGAGACCCAGTACTTC.

This clonotype was counted ten times or more. CDR3 DNA sequence: TGTGCCAGCACCCCGACAGGGGGAGACCCAGGGGGGAAAACTCTGGGGGCCAACGTCCTGACTTTC. Translated: CASTPTGGDPGGKTLGANVLTF. J is TRBJ2-6 and V is TRBV25-1, with 9 bases that match TRBD1. CDR3 length equals 22 residues. CDR1 and CDR2 (germline): MGHDK, SYGVNS. V trimming: 7 bases; J trimming: 4 bases; junction bases outside the gene matches: 26.

This clonotype was counted ten times or more. The chain carries TRBV30 and TRBJ2-1, with TRBD2 identical over 7 bases. Germline CDR1 reads GTSNPN; CDR2 reads SVGIG (reference sequence). The length of the CDR3 is 15 residues. The trim removed 5 bases at V and 7 bases at J, leaving 14 bases unmatched. CDR3 protein: CAWSLGEREGNEQFF. The DNA of the CDR3 is TGTGCCTGGTCCCTGGGTGAGCGGGAAGGTAATGAGCAGTTCTTC.

This clonotype was observed many times. The chain's CDR3 is CASGEVVSTDTQYF. DNA of the CDR3: TGTGCCAGCGGCGAGGTGGTTAGTACAGATACGCAGTATTTT. The chain has TRBV27 and TRBJ2-3; D call uncertain. Trimming stripped 8 bases from V and 3 bases from J, with 15 bases between. This CDR3 comprises 14 residues. Germline values: CDR1 MNHEY, CDR2 SMNVEV (reference sequence).

Concerning this clonotype itself: This may be a read error, as it is one base from a much larger clone. J is TRBJ2-3 and V is TRBV5-1, with D perhaps assigned TRBD1 or TRBD2 (6 bases each). The CDR3 has 16 amino acids. Germline V gene lookup returns CDR1 SGHRS and CDR2 YFSETQ. Deletions cut 8 bases from V and 1 base from J, with 20 bases between. As DNA, the CDR3 is TGCGCCAGTCACATCGGGGGCAGGGTGGGCACAGATACGCAGTATTTT. Translating gives CASHIGGRVGTDTQYF. The variable domain in full, with the rest retrieved from reference TRBV5-1 and TRBJ2-3, is KAGVTQTPRYLIKTRGQQVTLSCSPISGHRSVSWYQQTPGQGLQFLFEYFSETQRNKGNFPGRFSGRQFSNSRSEMNVSTLELGDSALYLCASHIGGRVGTDTQYFGPGTRLTVL.